The clone carrying this T cell receptor (beta chain) was counted a few times. Antigen specificity is unknown. This entry comes from a study of human T cells and chemical hapten exposure. Background on the study: Each patient's scalp received weekly diphenylcyclopropenone throughout the approximately 24-week study. The cohort included alopecia areata under or over 50% scalp, totalis and universalis. General observations from the study: Expanded TCRs clustered into significantly more large CDR3 similarity groups than controls, the analysis revealed.

As for time point: patch test 3, about 24 weeks after DPC sensitization. Treatment in this sample: therapeutic diphenylcyclopropenone sensitization with weekly scalp DPC. TCRdb ran MiXCR on the RACE reads and lists one entry per CDR3 protein. The sample has tens of thousands of distinct CDR3 sequences, approximately 9.9% seen once. Sequencing was performed on whole blood, taken in connection with sensitization to the hapten diphenylcyclopropenone (DPC). This clonotype originated in a woman aged 40 to 50 with alopecia areata. Some clones in this sample may be carry-over from other donors' samples.

The CDR3 protein is CASSSAGHIRNTIYF. In DNA, the CDR3 is TGTGCCAGCAGCTCCGCGGGACATATACGGAACACCATATATTTT. V usage is TRBV7-9 and J usage is TRBJ1-3; the D gene is possibly TRBD1 (6 bases). V lost 4 bases and J 7 bases, leaving 17 bases between the germline ends. The CDR3 loop spans 15 amino acids. Germline V gene lookup returns CDR1 SEHNR and CDR2 FQNEAQ (reference sequence). Combining the CDR3 with reference TRBV7-9 and TRBJ1-3 gives the whole variable domain DTGVSQNPRHKITKRGQNVTFRCDPISEHNRLYWYRQTLGQGPEFLTYFQNEAQLEKSRLLSDRFSAERPKGSFSTLEIQRTEQGDSAMYLCASSSAGHIRNTIYFGEGSWLTVV.